What follows are 24 T cell receptor beta chains derived from one specimen sequenced in a study of human T cells and chemical hapten exposure. TCRdb called the RACE reads again in MiXCR, with one record for every CDR3 protein. This sample has about 80,000 distinct CDR3 sequences, with about a tenth found just once. Time point defined: patch test 2, 6 weeks after DPC sensitization. Treatment of the sample: therapeutic diphenylcyclopropenone sensitization with weekly scalp DPC. Sequenced here: whole blood, sampled in connection with sensitization to the hapten diphenylcyclopropenone (DPC). All receptors derive from a woman aged 30 to 39 with alopecia areata. Some clones in this sample may be carry-over from other donors' samples.

The rearrangement links TRBV5-1 to TRBJ2-2; D could derive from TRBD1 or TRBD2 (5 bases each). CDR3 length: 15 amino acids. Trimming removed 5 bases at V and 2 bases at J, with 13 bases between. Germline CDR1 is SGHRS and CDR2 is YFSETQ. CDR3 loop: CASRSGTANTGELFF. In DNA form, the CDR3 reads TGCGCCAGCAGATCCGGGACGGCTAACACCGGGGAGCTGTTTTTT.

This clonotype was counted at least ten times. This chain joins TRBV27 and TRBJ2-1, with D perhaps matching TRBD1 or TRBD2 (5 bases each). Germline CDR1 reads MNHEY; CDR2 reads SMNVEV (reference sequence). Trimming took off 2 bases at V and 8 bases at J, with 7 bases between the two ends. The CDR3 has 12 residues. CDR3 bases: TGTGCCAGCAGTTTACGGGGCCATGAGCAGTTCTTC. Its protein is CASSLRGHEQFF.

This clonotype was counted many times. DNA for the CDR3: TGTGCCAGCAGCAAGGACAGGGATGGCTACACCTTC. Translating it yields CASSKDRDGYTF. The J gene is TRBJ1-2, the V gene TRBV6-6; 8 nucleotides align to TRBD1. The CDR3 sequence is 12 residues long. The germline CDR1 and CDR2 sequences are MNHNY and SVGAGI (reference sequence). V dropped 6 bases and J dropped 6; count of bases not matched to a gene: 3.

A few counts support this clonotype. The J gene is TRBJ1-1, the V gene TRBV12-3 or TRBV12-4; D ambiguous. The CDR3 spans 15 residues. Trimming removed 6 bases at V and 5 bases at J, with 19 bases between. In nucleotides, the CDR3 is TGTGCCAGCAGGAGGACCGGGTTGAGAGGGACTGAAGCTTTCTTT. Its translation is CASRRTGLRGTEAFF.

There are a few counts of this clonotype. The chain combines TRBV27 with TRBJ1-2; TRBD1 aligns across 7 bases. This CDR3 region has 16 residues. The V segment lost 5 bases and the J segment 0 bases; nucleotides outside the gene matches: 9. Germline V gene sequence: CDR1 MNHEY, CDR2 SMNVEV (reference sequence). For the CDR3, the DNA is TGTGCCAGCAGTGTCAACAGGGGACTGGCTAACTATGGCTACACCTTC. It specifies CASSVNRGLANYGYTF.

This clonotype was observed a handful of times. The V call is TRBV28, the J call TRBJ2-7, with TRBD2 matching 7 bases. Per germline, CDR1 MDHEN and CDR2 SYDVKM. V trimming: 3 bases; J trimming: 2 bases; junction bases outside the gene matches: 13. The length of the CDR3 is 17 residues. The DNA of the CDR3 is TGTGCCAGCAGTTTCCCGAAGTTGGGGGGACTACCCTACGAGCAGTACTTC. Its translation is CASSFPKLGGLPYEQYF.

Concerning this clonotype: This may be a read error: a much more frequent sequence differs by one nucleotide. This chain links TRBV7-6 with TRBJ1-5, with a possible D match to TRBD1 (5 bases). Trimming removed 4 bases at V and 2 bases at J, with 9 bases between. Germline CDR1 SGHVS, CDR2 FNYEAQ. CDR3 size: 14 residues. CDR3 bases: TGTGCCAGCAGCTGGGGACGGGGCAATCAGCCCCAGCATTTT. Encoded protein: CASSWGRGNQPQHF. Full variable domain (remainder filled in from reference TRBV7-6 and TRBJ1-5): GAGVSQSPRYKVTKRGQDVALRCDPISGHVSLYWYRQALGQGPEFLTYFNYEAQQDKSGLPNDRFSAERPEGSISTLTIQRTEQRDSAMYRCASSWGRGNQPQHFGDGTRLSIL.

The gene calls are TRBV6-1 and TRBJ1-2; D remains unclear. Germline CDR1 reads MNHNS; CDR2 reads SASEGT. The CDR3 extends over 12 amino acids. Trimming cost V 7 bases and J 7 bases, with 13 bases left between them. Written as DNA, the CDR3 is TGTGCCAGCAAAGGCGGTTCTTTTGGCTACACCTTC. Amino acids: CASKGGSFGYTF.

This clonotype was detected only a few times. The chain joins TRBV5-1 to TRBJ2-7; a weak D match, TRBD1 (6 bases). CDR3 length: 14 amino acids. V gave up 1 base and J gave up 4 bases, with 12 bases separating them. Germline V gene data show CDR1 as SGHRS and CDR2 as YFSETQ. The CDR3 DNA reads TGCGCCAGCAGCTTGCAGGGGCCGGAATACGAGCAGTACTTC. Translation gives CASSLQGPEYEQYF. The complete variable domain, with remaining parts taken from reference TRBV5-1 and TRBJ2-7, reads KAGVTQTPRYLIKTRGQQVTLSCSPISGHRSVSWYQQTPGQGLQFLFEYFSETQRNKGNFPGRFSGRQFSNSRSEMNVSTLELGDSALYLCASSLQGPEYEQYFGPGTRLTVT.

This chain joins TRBV6-6 and TRBJ1-2; 9 nucleotides line up with TRBD1. The ends lost 4 bases at V and 4 bases at J; junction bases unmatched: 4. This CDR3 has 14 amino acids. Germline values: CDR1 MNHNY, CDR2 SVGAGI (reference sequence). CDR3 sequence: CASSSGTGLYGYTF. CDR3 nucleotides: TGTGCCAGCAGTTCCGGGACAGGGCTCTATGGCTACACCTTC.

This clonotype was observed a few times. The J gene is TRBJ1-2, the V gene TRBV29-1; 7 nucleotides line up with TRBD1. J lost 5 bases, V lost 7 bases, and 7 bases had no gene match. The CDR3 runs 12 residues. Germline V CDR1 and CDR2: SQVTM, ANQGSEA. The CDR3 loop is CSAGGSAYGYTF. The CDR3 nucleotides read TGCAGCGCAGGGGGGAGTGCGTATGGCTACACCTTC.

The rearrangement uses TRBV20-1 and TRBJ2-1, with D perhaps TRBD2 (6 bases). The V gene's germline CDR1 is DFQATT and CDR2 SNEGSKA (reference sequence). This CDR3 has 14 amino acids. The germline V and J ends were trimmed by 6 bases and 0 bases, with 12 bases remaining between them. Here the CDR3 DNA reads TGCAGTGCGGAGACTAGTCTCTCCTACAATGAGCAGTTCTTC. Translation: CSAETSLSYNEQFF.

About this clonotype: With a much larger clone just one base away, this may be a read error. Because it lacks the conserved phenylalanine or tryptophan at the end, this CDR3 is likely a read error. The DNA is left out, because the CDR3 cannot be placed on it with certainty; the CDR3 is given as TCRdb lists it. CDR3 loop: CASGKAQYP. V is TRBV21-1 and J is TRBJ2-4. TRBV21-1 is an annotated pseudogene. A total of 9 residues make up the CDR3, ends included.

This clonotype was seen ten or more times. The chain combines TRBV28 with TRBJ2-7; possible D gene TRBD1, 6 bases. CDR1 and CDR2 (germline): MDHEN, SYDVKM. V lost 6 bases, J lost 3 bases, and 15 bases lay in between. There are 14 residues in the CDR3. The CDR3: CASSTPEGVYEQYF. For the CDR3, the DNA is TGTGCCAGCAGCACCCCCGAGGGGGTCTACGAGCAGTACTTC.

Ten or more counts support this clonotype. This chain links TRBV5-1 with TRBJ1-1; no reliable D call. Trimming cost V 4 bases and J 0 bases, with 10 bases left between them. CDR1 and CDR2 from the germline V gene are SGHRS and YFSETQ. The CDR3 has 14 amino acids. The CDR3 sequence: CASSPLSLNTEAFF. CDR3 bases: TGCGCCAGCAGCCCCCTCAGCCTGAACACTGAAGCTTTCTTT. The full variable domain, its missing parts supplied by reference TRBV5-1 and TRBJ1-1, is KAGVTQTPRYLIKTRGQQVTLSCSPISGHRSVSWYQQTPGQGLQFLFEYFSETQRNKGNFPGRFSGRQFSNSRSEMNVSTLELGDSALYLCASSPLSLNTEAFFGQGTRLTVV.

This clonotype was seen ten or more times. The V call is TRBV29-1, the J call TRBJ2-1, with 7 positions matching TRBD2. J was trimmed by 6 bases and V by 6 bases; bases with no gene match: 11. Germline CDR1 is SQVTM and CDR2 is ANQGSEA. CDR3 length: 14 residues. CDR3 in amino acids: CSVGTRAGVNEQFF. CDR3 nucleotides: TGCAGCGTCGGGACTCGGGCGGGGGTCAATGAGCAGTTCTTC.

The table lists this clonotype with many counts. The J gene is TRBJ2-7, the V gene TRBV7-9, with TRBD2 identical over 7 bases. The V gene end was trimmed by 1 base and the J gene end by 6 bases; junction bases not matched to a gene: 9. CDR1 and CDR2 from the germline V gene are SEHNR and FQNEAQ (reference sequence). There are 15 residues in the CDR3. CDR3 nucleotides: TGTGCCAGCAGCTTAGACGGACTAGGCGGGGGCGAGCAGTACTTC. It codes for CASSLDGLGGGEQYF.

The rearrangement links TRBV9 to TRBJ2-7, with D tentatively TRBD1 (6 bases). Per germline, CDR1 SGDLS and CDR2 YYNGEE. Trimming took 3 bases from V and 1 from J, leaving 8 bases between them. This CDR3 contains 13 residues. CDR3 nucleotides: TGTGCCAGCAGCGGAGGGGGATCCTACGAGCAGTACTTC. Translating it yields CASSGGGSYEQYF.

In its sample, this clonotype was seen many times. CDR3 sequence (DNA): TGCAGTGCGCGCCGGGACTTGGGCACAGATACGCAGTATTTT. Residues: CSARRDLGTDTQYF. The chain is built from TRBV20-1 and TRBJ2-3; D may be TRBD2 (6 bases). Germline assignment: CDR1 DFQATT and CDR2 SNEGSKA (reference sequence). The germline V and J ends were trimmed by 6 bases and 1 base, with 14 bases remaining between them. The length of the CDR3 is 14 residues.

The gene calls are TRBV12-5 and TRBJ2-7; the D gene is possibly TRBD2 (5 bases). Germline V gene sequence: CDR1 LGHNT, CDR2 FRNRAP. The V end was cut by 3 bases, the J end by 0 bases, with 15 bases between. The CDR3 sequence is 16 residues long. CDR3 protein: CASGFPLGNLSYEQYF. DNA of the CDR3: TGTGCTAGTGGTTTTCCACTAGGCAATCTCTCCTACGAGCAGTACTTC.

This clonotype was recorded at least ten times. The chain employs TRBV20-1 and TRBJ2-5; 7 bases align to TRBD1. V gave up 5 bases and J gave up 5 bases; unmatched junction bases: 5. This CDR3 has 12 amino acids. Germline V gives CDR1 DFQATT, CDR2 SNEGSKA (reference sequence). This chain's CDR3 is CSAHRGYETQYF. As DNA, the CDR3 is TGCAGTGCTCACAGGGGATACGAGACCCAGTACTTC.

This clonotype occurred a few times. This chain connects TRBV11-2 to TRBJ2-7; no firm D call. The CDR3 extends over 13 amino acids. Trimming took 5 bases from V and 2 from J, leaving 10 bases between them. In germline, CDR1 is SGHAT, CDR2 FQNNGV. This CDR3 reads CASSTFGAYEQYF. For the CDR3, the DNA is TGTGCCAGCAGCACCTTCGGTGCCTACGAGCAGTACTTC.

The CDR3 bases are TGTGCCAGCAGCTCCGAGCGGGGAGTGGTTAAGACGCAGTATTTT. Its translation: CASSSERGVVKTQYF. The chain has TRBV5-6 and TRBJ2-3; 7 nucleotides align to TRBD2. J gave up 9 bases and V 3 bases, and 13 bases lay outside the gene matches. This CDR3 spans 15 amino acids. Germline V gene data show CDR1 as SGHDT and CDR2 as YYEEEE.

There are many counts of this clonotype. J is TRBJ2-3 and V is TRBV10-3; D possibly corresponds to TRBD1 (6 bases). V lost 0 bases and J 2 bases, leaving 15 bases between the germline ends. Looked up from germline, CDR1 is ENHRY and CDR2 is SYGVKD. The length of the CDR3 is 17 residues. The CDR3 sequence is CAISESTRTDHTDTQYF. CDR3 DNA: TGTGCCATCAGTGAGTCGACTCGGACAGACCACACAGATACGCAGTATTTT.